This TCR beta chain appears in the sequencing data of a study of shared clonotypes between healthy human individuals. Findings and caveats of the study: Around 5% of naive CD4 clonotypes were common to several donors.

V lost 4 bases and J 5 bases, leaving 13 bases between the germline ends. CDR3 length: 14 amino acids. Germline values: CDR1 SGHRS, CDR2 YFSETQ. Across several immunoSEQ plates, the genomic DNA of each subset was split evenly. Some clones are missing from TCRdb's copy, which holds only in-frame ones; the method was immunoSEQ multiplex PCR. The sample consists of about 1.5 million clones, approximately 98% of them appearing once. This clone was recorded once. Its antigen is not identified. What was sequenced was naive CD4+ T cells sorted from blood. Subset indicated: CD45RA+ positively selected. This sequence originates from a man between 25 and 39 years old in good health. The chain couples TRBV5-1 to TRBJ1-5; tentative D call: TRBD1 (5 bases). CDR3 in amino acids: CASSIVGGDQPQHF. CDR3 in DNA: TGCGCCAGCAGCATCGTTGGGGGGGATCAGCCCCAGCATTTT.